These T cell receptor beta chains were read from a single sample in a study of T-cell reconstitution after alpha-beta-depleted transplantation in children. TCRdb itself ran the PCR reads through MiXCR, one entry per CDR3 protein. The sample has about 900,000 distinct CDR3 sequences; about 29% are singletons. The material was PBMCs, mostly from graft donor cells, obtained 360 days after TCRalphabeta/CD19-depleted stem cell transplant. The receptors come from a boy younger than two who had a stem cell transplant for SCID, so the T cells may come from the graft donor. Both conserved end residues are part of each CDR3. The D gene is left open where the match is weak. Only part of the rows carry a size: once, few, many, or a class if the clone is expanded.

v_gene: TRBV20-1
d_gene: TRBD1
abundance: NA
j_gene: TRBJ1-5
CDR3aa: CSARAGQGARGNQPQHF
CDR3nt: TGCAGTGCTCGCGCGGGACAGGGGGCGCGGGGCAATCAGCCCCAGCATTTT

v_gene: TRBV20-1
d_gene: TRBD2
abundance: NA
j_gene: TRBJ2-1
CDR3aa: CSARKGLRGTSIFFWNEQFF
CDR3nt: TGCAGTGCTAGGAAGGGGCTTCGTGGGACTAGCATTTTTTTTTGGAATGAGCAGTTCTTC

v_gene: TRBV12-3/TRBV12-4
d_gene: NA
abundance: NA
j_gene: TRBJ2-3
CDR3aa: CASSLSQGWRTDTQYF
CDR3nt: TGTGCCAGCAGTTTATCCCAGGGGTGGAGAACAGATACGCAGTATTTT

v_gene: TRBV12-3/TRBV12-4
d_gene: TRBD2
abundance: few
j_gene: TRBJ2-2
CDR3aa: CASSLALAVNTGELFF
CDR3nt: TGTGCCAGCAGTTTAGCGCTAGCGGTGAACACCGGGGAGCTGTTTTTT

v_gene: TRBV4-2
d_gene: NA
abundance: NA
j_gene: TRBJ1-5
CDR3aa: CASSPDPGGQPQHF
CDR3nt: TGTGCCAGCAGCCCCGATCCGGGTGGGCAGCCCCAGCATTTT

v_gene: TRBV7-9
d_gene: NA
abundance: NA
j_gene: TRBJ2-1
CDR3aa: CASSLMGGVNEQFF
CDR3nt: TGTGCCAGCAGCTTAATGGGCGGGGTCAATGAGCAGTTCTTC

v_gene: TRBV27
d_gene: TRBD2
abundance: few
j_gene: TRBJ2-1
CDR3aa: CASARWTSGGPVSSYNEQFF
CDR3nt: TGTGCCAGCGCGCGGTGGACTAGCGGGGGGCCCGTGAGCTCCTACAATGAGCAGTTCTTC

v_gene: TRBV20-1
d_gene: TRBD1
abundance: few
j_gene: TRBJ2-1
CDR3aa: CSAMGQGRNEQFF
CDR3nt: TGCAGTGCTATGGGACAGGGTAGGAATGAGCAGTTCTTC

v_gene: TRBV27
d_gene: TRBD2
abundance: few
j_gene: TRBJ2-3
CDR3aa: CASSSQRGATTDTQYF
CDR3nt: TGTGCCAGCAGTTCGCAGCGGGGGGCCACCACAGATACGCAGTATTTT

v_gene: TRBV28
d_gene: NA
abundance: NA
j_gene: TRBJ1-1
CDR3aa: CASSRRGGDTEAFF
CDR3nt: TGTGCCAGCAGTCGCCGAGGGGGGGACACTGAAGCTTTCTTT

v_gene: TRBV10-1
d_gene: TRBD2
abundance: NA
j_gene: TRBJ2-1
CDR3aa: CASSGSGGAGNEQFF
CDR3nt: TGCGCCAGCAGTGGTAGCGGGGGGGCCGGTAATGAGCAGTTCTTC

v_gene: TRBV4-1
d_gene: TRBD1
abundance: NA
j_gene: TRBJ2-2
CDR3aa: CASSQGSGRGRTGELFF
CDR3nt: TGCGCCAGCAGCCAGGGGTCCGGTAGGGGGCGCACCGGGGAGCTGTTTTTT

v_gene: TRBV6-1
d_gene: TRBD1
abundance: NA
j_gene: TRBJ2-4
CDR3aa: CASSARGREAKNIQYF
CDR3nt: TGTGCCAGCAGTGCCAGGGGGCGCGAGGCCAAAAACATTCAGTACTTC

v_gene: TRBV20-1
d_gene: NA
abundance: few
j_gene: TRBJ1-4
CDR3aa: CSARVGRGGDEKLFF
CDR3nt: TGCAGTGCTAGAGTCGGGCGCGGGGGAGATGAAAAACTGTTTTTT

v_gene: TRBV7-9
d_gene: TRBD2
abundance: few
j_gene: TRBJ2-1
CDR3aa: CASSTNLAGGLGEQFF
CDR3nt: TGTGCCAGCAGCACCAACCTAGCGGGGGGATTGGGTGAGCAGTTCTTC

v_gene: TRBV5-1
d_gene: NA
abundance: once
j_gene: TRBJ2-7
CDR3aa: CASSPGPPGAGSQYF
CDR3nt: TGCGCCAGCAGCCCGGGCCCTCCAGGAGCTGGAAGTCAGTACTTC

v_gene: TRBV20-1
d_gene: TRBD2
abundance: few
j_gene: TRBJ2-3
CDR3aa: CSATSGGEVTDTQYF
CDR3nt: TGCAGTGCTACTAGCGGGGGTGAGGTCACAGATACGCAGTATTTT

v_gene: TRBV20-1
d_gene: TRBD2
abundance: NA
j_gene: TRBJ2-5
CDR3aa: CSARPGLGIGTQYF
CDR3nt: TGCAGTGCTAGGCCGGGACTAGGAATCGGGACCCAGTACTTC

v_gene: TRBV29-1
d_gene: NA
abundance: few
j_gene: TRBJ2-6
CDR3aa: CSVETGAGANVLTF
CDR3nt: TGCAGCGTTGAAACTGGCGCTGGGGCCAACGTCCTGACTTTC

v_gene: TRBV12-3/TRBV12-4
d_gene: NA
abundance: NA
j_gene: TRBJ2-1
CDR3aa: CASSLNFDIYNEQFF
CDR3nt: TGTGCCAGCAGTTTAAACTTTGACATATACAATGAGCAGTTCTTC

v_gene: TRBV12-3/TRBV12-4
d_gene: TRBD1
abundance: NA
j_gene: TRBJ1-3
CDR3aa: CASSQAGTGYNTIYF
CDR3nt: TGTGCCAGCAGCCAAGCCGGGACAGGGTACAACACCATATATTTT

v_gene: TRBV5-5
d_gene: NA
abundance: NA
j_gene: TRBJ2-5
CDR3aa: CASSTGDVQETQYF
CDR3nt: TGTGCCAGCAGCACCGGAGATGTCCAAGAGACCCAGTACTTC

v_gene: TRBV20-1
d_gene: NA
abundance: many
j_gene: TRBJ2-1
CDR3aa: CSASTYNEQFF
CDR3nt: TGCAGTGCATCAACCTACAATGAGCAGTTCTTC

v_gene: TRBV5-1
d_gene: TRBD2
abundance: few
j_gene: TRBJ2-1
CDR3aa: CASSRLASSSYNEQFF
CDR3nt: TGCGCCAGCAGTCGACTAGCGTCGAGCTCCTACAATGAGCAGTTCTTC

v_gene: TRBV28
d_gene: TRBD2
abundance: NA
j_gene: TRBJ2-2
CDR3aa: CASSSPTSGNTGELFF
CDR3nt: TGTGCCAGCAGTTCCCCGACTAGCGGCAACACCGGGGAGCTGTTTTTT

v_gene: TRBV25-1
d_gene: NA
abundance: NA
j_gene: TRBJ2-6
CDR3aa: CASSRESGANVLTF
CDR3nt: TGTGCCAGCAGTCGTGAATCTGGGGCCAACGTCCTGACTTTC

v_gene: TRBV29-1
d_gene: NA
abundance: NA
j_gene: TRBJ2-5
CDR3aa: CSAEWRSETQYF
CDR3nt: TGCAGCGCCGAATGGAGGTCTGAGACCCAGTACTTC

v_gene: TRBV4-3
d_gene: TRBD1
abundance: NA
j_gene: TRBJ1-4
CDR3aa: CASSQDLGTGGRKLFF
CDR3nt: TGCGCCAGCAGCCAAGATTTAGGGACAGGGGGTCGAAAACTGTTTTTT

v_gene: TRBV4-2
d_gene: NA
abundance: NA
j_gene: TRBJ2-5
CDR3aa: CASSQLSEETQYF
CDR3nt: TGTGCCAGCAGCCAACTCAGCGAAGAGACCCAGTACTTC

v_gene: TRBV7-9
d_gene: NA
abundance: NA
j_gene: TRBJ1-4
CDR3aa: CSSSESEKLFF
CDR3nt: TGTTCCAGCTCAGAGAGTGAAAAACTGTTTTTT

v_gene: TRBV11-1
d_gene: TRBD1
abundance: NA
j_gene: TRBJ1-1
CDR3aa: CASSLQGGTTEAFF
CDR3nt: TGTGCCAGCAGCTTACAGGGGGGCACAACTGAAGCTTTCTTT

v_gene: TRBV18
d_gene: TRBD1
abundance: few
j_gene: TRBJ1-5
CDR3aa: CASSRDSVSNQPQHF
CDR3nt: TGTGCCAGCTCACGGGACAGCGTAAGCAATCAGCCCCAGCATTTT

v_gene: TRBV14
d_gene: NA
abundance: few
j_gene: TRBJ1-1
CDR3aa: CASSQAGHLNTEAFF
CDR3nt: TGTGCCAGCAGCCAGGCGGGACACCTAAACACTGAAGCTTTCTTT

v_gene: TRBV4-2
d_gene: TRBD1
abundance: NA
j_gene: TRBJ2-4
CDR3aa: CASSRTGQGLAKNIQYF
CDR3nt: TGTGCCAGCAGCCGTACCGGACAGGGGCTAGCCAAAAACATTCAGTACTTC

v_gene: TRBV20-1
d_gene: NA
abundance: many
j_gene: TRBJ2-3
CDR3aa: CSIFPDTQYF
CDR3nt: TGCAGTATATTCCCAGATACGCAGTATTTT

v_gene: TRBV10-3
d_gene: NA
abundance: NA
j_gene: TRBJ2-7
CDR3aa: CAIKDSSGEQYF
CDR3nt: TGTGCCATCAAGGACTCCTCGGGCGAGCAGTACTTC

v_gene: TRBV24-1
d_gene: TRBD1
abundance: NA
j_gene: TRBJ2-5
CDR3aa: CATSDLPRQGGGETQYF
CDR3nt: TGTGCCACCAGTGATTTGCCCCGACAGGGTGGAGGAGAGACCCAGTACTTC

v_gene: TRBV4-1
d_gene: TRBD2
abundance: NA
j_gene: TRBJ2-2
CDR3aa: CASYQPGGRELFF
CDR3nt: TGCGCCAGTTACCAACCGGGGGGGAGGGAGCTGTTTTTT

v_gene: TRBV7-9
d_gene: NA
abundance: few
j_gene: TRBJ2-1
CDR3aa: CASTAGTLHRQFF
CDR3nt: TGTGCCAGCACCGCAGGGACATTACATCGGCAGTTCTTC

v_gene: TRBV20-1
d_gene: TRBD2
abundance: NA
j_gene: TRBJ2-3
CDR3aa: CSAIQAGGPTDTQYF
CDR3nt: TGCAGTGCCATACAGGCGGGGGGCCCCACAGATACGCAGTATTTT

v_gene: TRBV7-2
d_gene: TRBD1
abundance: few
j_gene: TRBJ2-7
CDR3aa: CASSFRTGGNEQYF
CDR3nt: TGTGCCAGCAGCTTCCGCACAGGGGGAAACGAGCAGTACTTC

v_gene: TRBV18
d_gene: TRBD1
abundance: NA
j_gene: TRBJ2-1
CDR3aa: CASSPNAPGGDEQFF
CDR3nt: TGTGCCAGCTCACCTAATGCCCCAGGGGGAGATGAGCAGTTCTTC

v_gene: TRBV28
d_gene: NA
abundance: NA
j_gene: TRBJ2-3
CDR3aa: CASSPAHMGFTDTQYF
CDR3nt: TGTGCCAGCAGTCCGGCCCATATGGGTTTCACAGATACGCAGTATTTT

v_gene: TRBV29-1
d_gene: NA
abundance: many
j_gene: TRBJ2-7
CDR3aa: CSVPGRKTGLYYEQYF
CDR3nt: TGCAGCGTTCCGGGACGGAAAACCGGATTGTACTACGAGCAGTACTTC

v_gene: TRBV20-1
d_gene: TRBD1
abundance: NA
j_gene: TRBJ1-2
CDR3aa: CSAPKGTANYGYTF
CDR3nt: TGCAGTGCTCCGAAAGGGACAGCCAACTATGGCTACACCTTC

v_gene: TRBV12-3/TRBV12-4
d_gene: TRBD1
abundance: NA
j_gene: TRBJ2-4
CDR3aa: CASSQGQPLKGNIQYF
CDR3nt: TGTGCCAGCAGCCAGGGACAGCCCCTAAAGGGAAACATTCAGTACTTC